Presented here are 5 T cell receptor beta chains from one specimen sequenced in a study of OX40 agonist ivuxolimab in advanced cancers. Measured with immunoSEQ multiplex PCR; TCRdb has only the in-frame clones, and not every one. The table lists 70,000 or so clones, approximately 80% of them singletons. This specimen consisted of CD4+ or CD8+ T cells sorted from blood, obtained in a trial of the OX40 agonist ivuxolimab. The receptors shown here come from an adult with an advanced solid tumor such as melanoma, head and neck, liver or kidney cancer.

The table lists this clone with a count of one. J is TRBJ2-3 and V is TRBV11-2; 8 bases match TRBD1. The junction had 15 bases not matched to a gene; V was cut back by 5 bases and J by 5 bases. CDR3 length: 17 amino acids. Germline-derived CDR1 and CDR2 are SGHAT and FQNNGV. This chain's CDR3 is CASSQLGAGGAGDTQYF. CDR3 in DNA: TGTGCCAGCAGCCAGCTTGGGGCAGGGGGCGCGGGAGATACGCAGTATTTT.

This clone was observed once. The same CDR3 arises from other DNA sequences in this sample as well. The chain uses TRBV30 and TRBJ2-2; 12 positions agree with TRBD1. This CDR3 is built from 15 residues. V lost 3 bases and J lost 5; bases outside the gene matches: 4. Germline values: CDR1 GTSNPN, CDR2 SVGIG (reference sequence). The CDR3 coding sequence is TGTGCCTGGAGCAGGGACAGGGGGCGAACCGGGGAGCTGTTTTTT. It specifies CAWSRDRGRTGELFF.

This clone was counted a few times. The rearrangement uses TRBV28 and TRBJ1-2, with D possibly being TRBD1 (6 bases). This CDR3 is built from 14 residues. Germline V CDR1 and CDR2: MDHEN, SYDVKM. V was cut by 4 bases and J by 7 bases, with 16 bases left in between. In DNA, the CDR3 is TGTGCCAGCAGTTGGGGGGCCAACATGCGTGGCTACACCTTC. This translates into CASSWGANMRGYTF.

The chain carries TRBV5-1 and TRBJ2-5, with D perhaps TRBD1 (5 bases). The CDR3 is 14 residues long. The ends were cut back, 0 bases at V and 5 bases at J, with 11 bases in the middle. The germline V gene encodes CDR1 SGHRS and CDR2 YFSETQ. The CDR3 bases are TGCGCCAGCAGCTTGGCCGTGGCAGGGGAGACCCAGTACTTC. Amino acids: CASSLAVAGETQYF.

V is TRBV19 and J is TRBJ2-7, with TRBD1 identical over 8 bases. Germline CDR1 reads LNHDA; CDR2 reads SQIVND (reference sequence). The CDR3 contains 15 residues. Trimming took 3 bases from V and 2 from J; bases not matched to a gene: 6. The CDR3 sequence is CASSIQPRGPYEQYF. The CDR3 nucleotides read TGTGCCAGTAGTATTCAGCCCAGGGGGCCCTACGAGCAGTACTTC.